The 22 T cell receptor beta chains given below trace back to one sample, sequenced in a study of blood T cell repertoires in COVID-19 (dated by TCRdb to the early 2020s). Receptors were amplified or captured by the immunoSEQ multiplex PCR assay. TCRdb stores this immuneACCESS table with in-frame sequences only. Part of the clones is absent; in the studies checked, under half of the shortfall reflects unresolved V genes, and no reason is known for the rest. This sample comprises some 260,000 clones, 85% to 90% of them detected only once. The ten largest clones take up more than 1.5% of the sample. The material sequenced was PBMCs or T cells enriched from blood (not recorded which). These TCRs come from a man aged 35 to 55 who had recovered from COVID-19.

This sequence joins TRBV15 and TRBJ2-1; D gene ambiguous. V was cut by 0 bases and J by 6 bases, with 12 bases left in between. From germline, CDR1 is LNHNV and CDR2 YYDKDF (reference sequence). This CDR3 contains 15 residues. CDR3 amino acids: CATSRDRPSTNEQFF. The CDR3 DNA reads as TGTGCCACCAGCAGAGATAGACCTAGTACCAATGAGCAGTTCTTC.

J is TRBJ2-7 and V is TRBV5-1; D is perhaps TRBD1 (6 bases). The CDR3 is made up of 16 amino acids. Germline CDR1 and CDR2: SGHRS and YFSETQ. Trimming took 4 bases from V and 0 from J, leaving 17 bases between them. The CDR3 reads CASSLRTVQSSYEQYF. The CDR3 bases are TGCGCCAGCAGCCTCAGGACAGTGCAAAGCTCCTACGAGCAGTACTTC.

This rearrangement joins TRBV7-2 to TRBJ2-7, with 10 bases identical to TRBD1. Germline values: CDR1 SGHTA, CDR2 FQGNSA. With V trimmed by 5 bases and J by 6 bases, 7 bases remained unmatched. CDR3 length equals 14 residues. CDR3 in amino acids: CASSTRQGAGEQYF. In nucleotides, the CDR3 is TGTGCCAGCAGCACTAGACAGGGGGCCGGCGAGCAGTACTTC.

The chain is built from TRBV7-9 and TRBJ2-1; TRBD2 agrees at 8 bases. CDR1 and CDR2 from the germline V gene are SEHNR and FQNEAQ (reference sequence). With 6 bases clipped from V and 14 bases from J, the junction kept 15 bases outside the gene matches. This CDR3 has 14 amino acids. CDR3 sequence reads: CASSRGTSISQKFF. Here the CDR3 DNA reads TGTGCCAGCAGTAGAGGGACTAGTATTTCGCAAAAGTTCTTC. Variable domain in full (rest from reference TRBV7-9 and TRBJ2-1): DTGVSQNPRHKITKRGQNVTFRCDPISEHNRLYWYRQTLGQGPEFLTYFQNEAQLEKSRLLSDRFSAERPKGSFSTLEIQRTEQGDSAMYLCASSRGTSISQKFFGPGTRLTVL.

This clone appeared once. The V call is TRBV27, the J call TRBJ1-1; tentative D call: TRBD1 (6 bases). The CDR3 is 14 amino acids. Trimming stripped 6 bases from V and 3 bases from J, with 14 bases between. The germline gives CDR1 MNHEY, CDR2 SMNVEV (reference sequence). CDR3: CASRGGGRHTEAFF. The CDR3 region has the DNA TGTGCCAGCAGGGGGGGCGGGAGGCACACTGAAGCTTTCTTT.

The chain carries TRBV5-1 and TRBJ1-2; D perhaps matches TRBD1 (6 bases). Germline-derived CDR1 and CDR2 are SGHRS and YFSETQ. There are 13 residues in the CDR3. V was cut by 4 bases and J by 2 bases, with 9 bases left in between. For the CDR3, the DNA is TGCGCCAGCAGCGGAGGACAGAACTATGGCTACACCTTC. Translated, it gives CASSGGQNYGYTF.

This chain joins TRBV5-4 and TRBJ2-3; TRBD2 aligns across 13 bases. J was trimmed by 9 bases and V by 1 base; bases with no gene match: 8. The CDR3 is 16 amino acids. From germline, CDR1 is SGHNT and CDR2 YYREEE (reference sequence). CDR3: CASSLTSGGVDGTQYF. The CDR3 DNA is TGTGCCAGCAGCTTGACTAGCGGGGGGGTAGACGGCACGCAGTATTTT. Variable domain in full (rest from reference TRBV5-4 and TRBJ2-3): ETGVTQSPTHLIKTRGQQVTLRCSSQSGHNTVSWYQQALGQGPQFIFQYYREEENGRGNFPPRFSGLQFPNYSSELNVNALELDDSALYLCASSLTSGGVDGTQYFGPGTRLTVL.

The genes are TRBV6-2 or TRBV6-3 and TRBJ2-7; 11 bases agree with TRBD2. The trim removed 4 bases at V and 5 bases at J, leaving 4 bases unmatched. The CDR3 is 14 amino acids. Looked up from germline, CDR1 is MNHEY and CDR2 is SVGEGT. The CDR3 region has the DNA TGTGCCAGCAGTTGGGCTAGCGGGAGGAACGAGCAGTACTTC. Its translation is CASSWASGRNEQYF.

V and J are TRBV10-2 and TRBJ2-7; 7 bases line up with TRBD1. Germline loops: CDR1 WSHSY, CDR2 SAAADI. Unmatched junction bases numbered 9, after V lost 3 bases and J lost 7 bases. The CDR3 spans 14 residues. The CDR3 reads CASSDPDRVGEQYF. DNA of the CDR3: TGCGCCAGCAGTGACCCCGACAGGGTTGGAGAGCAGTACTTC.

The CDR3 DNA reads TGTGCCAGCAAAAACGAGAGGGGGTCCAGTTCCTACGAGCAGTACTTC. Protein sequence: CASKNERGSSSYEQYF. The chain uses TRBV19 and TRBJ2-7, with a possible D match to TRBD1 (6 bases). Between the trimmed V and J ends, which lost 9 bases and 1 base, there was a span of 22 bases. Germline-derived CDR1 and CDR2 are LNHDA and SQIVND (reference sequence). The CDR3 sequence is 16 residues long.

The J gene is TRBJ1-1, the V gene TRBV7-2; D gene uncertain. The CDR3 spans 14 residues. V was pared by 2 bases and J by 2 bases, with 9 bases between. The V gene's germline CDR1 is SGHTA and CDR2 FQGNSA. The CDR3 loop is CASSLYGPNTEAFF. The DNA for the CDR3 is TGTGCCAGCAGCTTATACGGTCCAAACACTGAAGCTTTCTTT.

The chain uses TRBV9 and TRBJ2-2, with unresolved D. This CDR3 is 13 amino acids long. CDR1 and CDR2 from the germline V gene are SGDLS and YYNGEE. Trimming shortened V by 4 bases and J by 4 bases, and 8 bases separated the two germline ends. CDR3 in amino acids: CASSPGFTGELFF. The CDR3 DNA sequence: TGTGCCAGCAGCCCGGGTTTCACCGGGGAGCTGTTTTTT.

This clone was detected once. The chain recombines TRBV28 with TRBJ1-3; 12 bases agree with TRBD1. The CDR3 sequence is 20 residues long. CDR1 MDHEN and CDR2 SYDVKM come from the germline V gene. With 2 bases clipped from V and 1 base from J, the junction kept 12 bases outside the gene matches. As DNA, the CDR3 is TGTGCCAGCAGTTTAACAACCGGGACAGGGGGCGCCTGGTCTGGAAACACCATATATTTT. It yields the protein CASSLTTGTGGAWSGNTIYF.

V usage is TRBV7-2 and J usage is TRBJ1-6; D remains ambiguous. CDR3 length: 9 residues. In germline, CDR1 is SGHTA, CDR2 FQGNSA. V was shortened by 10 bases and J by 9 bases, with 4 bases between the two germline ends. CDR3 region: CATGSPLHF. The CDR3, as DNA: TGTGCCACGGGTTCACCCCTCCACTTT.

The rearrangement uses TRBV4-2 and TRBJ2-3, with 8 bases lining up with TRBD2. This CDR3 spans 14 amino acids. V was pared by 6 bases and J by 0 bases, with 2 bases of the junction left unmatched. Germline CDR1 is LGHNA and CDR2 is YNFKEQ. The CDR3 coding sequence is TGTGCCAGCAGGCGGGGGGTCAGCACAGATACGCAGTATTTT. This codes for CASRRGVSTDTQYF.

This chain connects TRBV4-1 to TRBJ2-3; D is uncertain. Germline V gives CDR1 MGHRA, CDR2 YSYEKL. The CDR3 is made up of 14 amino acids. Trimming took off 1 base at V and 4 bases at J, with 9 bases between the two ends. The CDR3 region is CASSQGGAPDTQYF. CDR3 DNA sequence: TGCGCCAGCAGCCAAGGAGGAGCCCCAGATACGCAGTATTTT.

Points on this clone: The junction differs from germline at one of its ends, possibly a read error. The rearrangement uses TRBV3-1 (or the pseudogene TRBV3-2) and TRBJ2-5, with 10 nucleotides matching TRBD2. The CDR3 extends over 21 amino acids. CDR1 and CDR2 from the germline V gene are LGHDT and YNNKEL (reference sequence). The CDR3 coding sequence is TGTGCCCGCAGCCCACGACTCAAGATAAGAACTAGCGGGGAGTACCAAGAGACCCAGTACTTC. It codes for CARSPRLKIRTSGEYQETQYF.

The chain is built from TRBV28 and TRBJ2-7; 14 bases match TRBD2. V was clipped by 7 bases and J by 6 bases; unmatched bases: 11. CDR3 length: 16 residues. CDR1 is MDHEN and CDR2 is SYDVKM in the germline V gene. As DNA, the CDR3 is TGTGCCAGCACCACTCCGGGACTAGCGGGAGAGGGCGAGCAGTACTTC. Protein: CASTTPGLAGEGEQYF.

The chain joins TRBV5-1 to TRBJ1-2; D ambiguous. V lost 0 bases and J 11 bases, leaving 14 bases between the germline ends. The germline CDR1 and CDR2 sequences are SGHRS and YFSETQ. The CDR3 loop spans 13 amino acids. The CDR3 sequence is CASSLGSVRSYTF. CDR3 nucleotides: TGCGCCAGCAGCTTGGGCAGCGTGAGAAGTTACACCTTC.

The chain carries TRBV5-5 and TRBJ1-1, with D possibly being TRBD1 (6 bases). The V gene lost 0 bases and the J gene lost 4 bases, with 16 bases spanning the gap. The CDR3 covers 16 residues. Germline V gives CDR1 SGHKS, CDR2 YYEKEE (reference sequence). The CDR3 sequence: CASSLGVGAGVTEAFF. CDR3 nucleotides: TGTGCCAGCAGCTTGGGTGTTGGGGCAGGGGTCACTGAAGCTTTCTTT.

V and J are TRBV30 and TRBJ1-2, with D perhaps matching TRBD1 (5 bases). Germline values: CDR1 GTSNPN, CDR2 SVGIG (reference sequence). The CDR3 has 13 amino acids. The germline V and J ends were trimmed by 0 bases and 7 bases, with 12 bases remaining between them. CDR3 DNA sequence: TGTGCCTGGAGTGTGGAGACAGCGGGTGGCTACACCTTC. Protein sequence: CAWSVETAGGYTF.

This clone was counted once. The chain uses TRBV9 and TRBJ2-2; possible D gene TRBD2, 5 bases. The length of the CDR3 is 16 residues. Germline V gene sequence: CDR1 SGDLS, CDR2 YYNGEE. V was trimmed by 5 bases and J by 0 bases, leaving 14 bases between them. Here the CDR3 reads CASSDPRGANTGELFF. The CDR3 DNA reads as TGTGCCAGCAGTGACCCCCGGGGTGCGAACACCGGGGAGCTGTTTTTT.